This TCR beta chain originates from a study of human T cells and chemical hapten exposure. In the original workflow: Samples held a median of around 96,000 TCRs, range roughly 23,224–750,000. TCRdb recomputed calls from the RACE reads with MiXCR, one row per CDR3 protein. None of the V and J calls come from the authors' own analysis; TCRdb made them. The table lists 150,000 to 200,000 distinct CDR3 sequences, more than 20% of them singletons. V was trimmed by 5 bases and J by 6 bases, leaving 17 bases between them. This CDR3 is 15 amino acids long. Study results and caveats: A positive correlation with patch test score was found for PT1 expanded TCR counts. Versus controls, expanded TCRs had significantly more large CDR3 similarity clusters.

This clonotype was seen a handful of times. Its specificity is unknown. Time point indicated: patch test 3, about 24 weeks after DPC sensitization. Treatment indicated: therapeutic diphenylcyclopropenone sensitization with weekly scalp DPC. In every case, blood was obtained before the patch test was applied. The J gene is TRBJ2-1, the V gene TRBV12-3 or TRBV12-4, with a possible D match to TRBD1 (6 bases). Sequences were derived from whole blood, sampled in connection with sensitization to the hapten diphenylcyclopropenone (DPC). The source of this sequence is a woman between 35 and 50 years old with alopecia areata. Some clones in this sample may be carry-over from other donors' samples. The CDR3 DNA is TGTGCCAGCAGTCCCACGGCGACAGGAGGCAATGAGCAGTTCTTC. This encodes CASSPTATGGNEQFF.